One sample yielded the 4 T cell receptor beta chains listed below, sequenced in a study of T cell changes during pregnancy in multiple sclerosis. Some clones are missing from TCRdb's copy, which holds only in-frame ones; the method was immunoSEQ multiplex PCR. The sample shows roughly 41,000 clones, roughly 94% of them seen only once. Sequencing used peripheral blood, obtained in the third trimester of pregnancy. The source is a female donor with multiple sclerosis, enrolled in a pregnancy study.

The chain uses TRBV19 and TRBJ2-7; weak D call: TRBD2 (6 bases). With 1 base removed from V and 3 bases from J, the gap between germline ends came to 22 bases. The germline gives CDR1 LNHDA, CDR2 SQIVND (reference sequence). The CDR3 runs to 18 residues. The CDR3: CASSIGKPGLPIIYEQYF. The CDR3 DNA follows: TGTGCCAGTAGTATAGGCAAACCGGGACTCCCAATTATCTACGAGCAGTACTTC.

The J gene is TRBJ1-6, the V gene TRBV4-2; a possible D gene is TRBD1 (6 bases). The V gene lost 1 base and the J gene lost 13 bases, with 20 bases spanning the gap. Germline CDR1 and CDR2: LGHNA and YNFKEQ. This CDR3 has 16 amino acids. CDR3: CASSQGNEDSTFPLHF. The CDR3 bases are TGTGCCAGCAGCCAAGGAAACGAGGACAGCACTTTTCCCCTCCACTTT.

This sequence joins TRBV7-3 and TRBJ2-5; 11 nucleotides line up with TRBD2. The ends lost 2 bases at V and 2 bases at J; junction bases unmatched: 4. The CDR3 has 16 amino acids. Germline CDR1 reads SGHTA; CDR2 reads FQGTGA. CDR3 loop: CASSLFGTSGQETQYF. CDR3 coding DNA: TGTGCCAGCAGCTTATTCGGGACTAGCGGACAAGAGACCCAGTACTTC.

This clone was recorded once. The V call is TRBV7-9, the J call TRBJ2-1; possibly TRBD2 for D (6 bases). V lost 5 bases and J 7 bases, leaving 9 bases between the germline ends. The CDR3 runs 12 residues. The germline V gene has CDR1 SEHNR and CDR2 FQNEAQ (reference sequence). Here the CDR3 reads CASSPGVNEQFF. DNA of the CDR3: TGTGCCAGCAGCCCGGGGGTTAATGAGCAGTTCTTC.